Following are 23 T cell receptor beta chains from one sample sequenced in a study of PD-1 blockade in classical Hodgkin lymphoma. The patients all showed relapse after autologous stem cell transplantation, while their brentuximab vedotin exposure varied. The table came from immunoSEQ multiplex PCR; TCRdb's copy has only in-frame clones and leaves some out. The table has approximately 98,000 clones, 70% to 90% seen once. The sample consisted of peripheral blood mononuclear cells (PBMCs), taken before the second cycle of nivolumab. Receptors originate from a human donor with classical Hodgkin lymphoma.

The rearrangement joins TRBV7-2 to TRBJ1-5, with D unresolved. This CDR3 has 18 residues. V lost 5 bases, J lost 2 bases, and 22 bases lay in between. Germline V CDR1 and CDR2: SGHTA, FQGNSA. CDR3 amino acids: CASSLAPWSSSGNQPQHF. CDR3 DNA sequence: TGTGCCAGCAGCCTGGCCCCATGGTCGAGTAGTGGCAATCAGCCCCAGCATTTT.

The chain uses TRBV10-3 and TRBJ2-5, with D unresolved. The V gene's germline CDR1 is ENHRY and CDR2 SYGVKD. This CDR3 spans 14 amino acids. Trimming removed 0 bases from V and 3 bases from J, with 8 bases in between. CDR3 residues: CAISESGSEETQYF. The CDR3 DNA reads as TGTGCCATCAGTGAGTCAGGCTCCGAAGAGACCCAGTACTTC.

This rearrangement joins TRBV7-9 to TRBJ2-3; 10 bases map to TRBD1. CDR1 is SEHNR and CDR2 is FQNEAQ in the germline V gene (reference sequence). This CDR3 contains 16 residues. The V segment lost 2 bases and the J segment 6 bases; nucleotides outside the gene matches: 8. The CDR3 nucleotides read TGTGCCAGCAGCTTACCCCCGGGACAGGGGAGGGATACGCAGTATTTT. This translates into CASSLPPGQGRDTQYF.

V is TRBV14 and J is TRBJ2-1; 14 nucleotides line up with TRBD2. Trimming removed 6 bases from V and 9 bases from J; junction bases left unmatched: 13. Per germline, CDR1 SGHDN and CDR2 FVKESK. This CDR3 has 17 amino acids. The CDR3 region is CASSPGTSGRPYTEQFF. DNA of the CDR3: TGTGCCAGCAGTCCCGGGACTAGCGGGAGACCCTATACTGAGCAGTTCTTC.

The chain couples TRBV25-1 to TRBJ1-2; 8 bases are shared with TRBD1. Germline lookup yields CDR1 MGHDK and CDR2 SYGVNS. The CDR3 sequence is 12 residues long. The V and J ends lost 9 bases and 8 bases, in that order; junction bases with no gene match: 8. The CDR3 DNA is TGTGCCAGTGTAGACAGGGGTGGCGGCTACACCTTC. This codes for CASVDRGGGYTF.

The chain combines TRBV6-6 with TRBJ1-2; D is unresolved. The CDR3 runs to 12 residues. The germline CDR1 and CDR2 sequences are MNHNY and SVGAGI (reference sequence). The germline V and J ends were trimmed by 6 bases and 6 bases, with 11 bases remaining between them. The CDR3 sequence is CASSNRTDGYTF. The CDR3 nucleotides are TGTGCCAGCAGCAATAGGACGGATGGCTACACCTTC.

This chain links TRBV15 with TRBJ1-1, with unresolved D. The CDR3 totals 14 residues. From germline, CDR1 is LNHNV and CDR2 YYDKDF (reference sequence). V lost 0 bases and J 4 bases, leaving 9 bases between the germline ends. The DNA for the CDR3 is TGTGCCACCAGCAGAGATTTGGGATTCACTGAAGCTTTCTTT. As protein: CATSRDLGFTEAFF.

The chain links TRBV19 to TRBJ2-7; a weak D match, TRBD1 (6 bases). CDR3 length: 13 amino acids. Trimming took 3 bases from V and 6 from J, leaving 12 bases between them. Per germline, CDR1 LNHDA and CDR2 SQIVND (reference sequence). The CDR3 sequence: CASSMLQGREQYF. The DNA of the CDR3 is TGTGCCAGTAGTATGTTACAGGGACGCGAGCAGTACTTC.

The chain employs TRBV19 and TRBJ2-2; D unresolved. Trimming pared 3 bases from V and 4 bases from J, leaving 6 bases between. The CDR3 contains 13 residues. Per germline, CDR1 LNHDA and CDR2 SQIVND (reference sequence). CDR3 amino acids: CASSIFLTGELFF. CDR3 in DNA: TGTGCCAGTAGTATTTTCCTCACCGGGGAGCTGTTTTTT.

The rearrangement joins TRBV27 to TRBJ2-7, with 8 bases fitting TRBD2. Looked up from germline, CDR1 is MNHEY and CDR2 is SMNVEV (reference sequence). The CDR3 contains 16 residues. Losses at the gene ends were 4 bases for V and 4 bases for J; bases not matched to a gene: 12. CDR3 nucleotide sequence: TGTGCCAGCAGTTCCCTACATGTGACTAGCGTTTACGAGCAGTACTTC. The encoded protein is CASSSLHVTSVYEQYF.

In this sample, this clone turned up once. The chain recombines TRBV7-9 with TRBJ2-2, with 8 bases aligning to TRBD2. CDR1 SEHNR and CDR2 FQNEAQ come from the germline V gene (reference sequence). The junction had 6 bases not matched to a gene; V was cut back by 2 bases and J by 4 bases. The CDR3 contains 16 residues. The CDR3 spells CASSLYSGGPTGELFF. CDR3 coding DNA: TGTGCCAGCAGCTTATATTCGGGAGGGCCCACCGGGGAGCTGTTTTTT.

The chain employs TRBV6-4 and TRBJ2-1; D ambiguous. Germline V gives CDR1 MRHNA, CDR2 SNTAGT. The length of the CDR3 is 14 residues. The V and J ends lost 2 bases and 11 bases respectively, with 16 bases between them. CDR3 DNA: TGTGCCAGCAGTGACAGGGATGGGCCGGGTAAGCAGTTCTTC. As protein: CASSDRDGPGKQFF.

The chain joins TRBV14 to TRBJ2-7, with no clear D. The CDR3 is made up of 14 amino acids. Trimming left V 1 base short and J 1 base short, with 8 bases between. The germline gives CDR1 SGHDN, CDR2 FVKESK. DNA of the CDR3: TGTGCCAGCAGCCAAGGCCTTATTTCCTACGAGCAGTACTTC. Protein: CASSQGLISYEQYF.

This sequence joins TRBV6-5 and TRBJ1-1; maybe TRBD1 (5 bases). CDR3 length: 13 residues. CDR1 and CDR2 from the germline V gene are MNHEY and SVGAGI. Trimming took 8 bases from V and 4 from J, leaving 14 bases between them. The CDR3 loop reads CASQRGGPTEAFF. In DNA, the CDR3 is TGTGCCAGCCAACGGGGGGGACCCACTGAAGCTTTCTTT.

This clone showed up just once. The rearrangement uses TRBV15 and TRBJ1-2, with 8 bases fitting TRBD1. CDR3 size: 15 residues. Germline CDR1 reads LNHNV; CDR2 reads YYDKDF (reference sequence). V gave up 4 bases and J gave up 4 bases; unmatched junction bases: 8. In DNA form, the CDR3 reads TGTGCCACCAGCACTGACAGGGGTCCCCTCTATGGCTACACCTTC. Its translation: CATSTDRGPLYGYTF.

The rearrangement joins TRBV5-1 to TRBJ2-7, with 9 bases fitting TRBD2. The CDR3 is 15 residues long. V was pared by 0 bases and J by 1 base, with 2 bases of the junction left unmatched. Germline-derived CDR1 and CDR2 are SGHRS and YFSETQ. The CDR3 reads CASSLEAGGSYEQYF. Written as DNA, the CDR3 is TGCGCCAGCAGCTTGGAGGCGGGAGGGTCCTACGAGCAGTACTTC.

V and J are TRBV28 and TRBJ1-4; maybe TRBD1 (5 bases). Trimming shortened V by 3 bases and J by 0 bases, and 14 bases separated the two germline ends. The CDR3 length is 17 residues. Germline-derived CDR1 and CDR2 are MDHEN and SYDVKM. As DNA, the CDR3 is TGTGCCAGCAGTTTTCCGGACATCTTTGCAACTAATGAAAAACTGTTTTTT. This sequence encodes CASSFPDIFATNEKLFF.

The V gene is TRBV28, the J gene TRBJ1-5; 9 positions match TRBD1. With 2 bases clipped from V and 4 bases from J, the junction kept 6 bases outside the gene matches. Germline V lookup: CDR1 MDHEN, CDR2 SYDVKM. CDR3 length: 16 residues. The CDR3 loop is CASSLRPGTGNQPQHF. Written as DNA, the CDR3 is TGTGCCAGCAGTTTACGCCCAGGGACAGGGAATCAGCCCCAGCATTTT.

This clone was detected only a few times. The rearrangement links TRBV4-2 to TRBJ2-3; 9 bases line up with TRBD2. The ends lost 1 base at V and 1 base at J; junction bases unmatched: 3. CDR1 is LGHNA and CDR2 is YNFKEQ in the germline V gene. This CDR3 has 16 amino acids. CDR3 nucleotide sequence: TGTGCCAGCAGCCAAGTATTAGCGGGAGGCACAGATACGCAGTATTTT. Translated: CASSQVLAGGTDTQYF.

The DNA of the CDR3 is TGTGCCAGCAGCCCCGAGGGATCAGGCCCCAATCAGCCCCAGCATTTT. Its protein product is CASSPEGSGPNQPQHF. The rearrangement uses TRBV5-5 and TRBJ1-5; D is ambiguous. Trimming stripped 4 bases from V and 3 bases from J, with 17 bases between. CDR1 is SGHKS and CDR2 is YYEKEE in the germline V gene (reference sequence). The CDR3 is 16 amino acids.

The chain has TRBV6-1 and TRBJ1-3; D is undetermined. Germline CDR1 and CDR2: MNHNS and SASEGT. V lost 1 base to trimming and J lost 4 bases, with 8 bases between them. This CDR3 is built from 14 residues. CDR3 sequence (DNA): TGTGCCAGCAGTGAAGGGGGTTTCGGAAACACCATATATTTT. Residues: CASSEGGFGNTIYF.

This chain's CDR3 is CASSPNGTGIIPGEQYF. Written as DNA, the CDR3 is TGCGCCAGCAGCCCTAACGGGACAGGGATCATCCCGGGCGAGCAGTACTTC. This chain links TRBV23-1 with TRBJ2-7; 9 bases map to TRBD1. TRBV23-1 is sorted into the ORF group, with uncertain function. The CDR3 consists of 17 residues. V was pared by 6 bases and J by 6 bases, with 18 bases of the junction left unmatched.

This chain connects TRBV29-1 to TRBJ1-1, with TRBD1 identical over 7 bases. The CDR3 contains 14 residues. With V trimmed by 1 base and J by 1 base, 3 bases remained unmatched. Germline CDR1 SQVTM, CDR2 ANQGSEA. CDR3 nucleotide sequence: TGCAGCGTTGAAGGCCGACAGGGGAACACTGAAGCTTTCTTT. As protein: CSVEGRQGNTEAFF.